This T cell receptor (beta chain) was observed in a study of T cells after yellow fever vaccination. Findings of the study overall: Clones that expanded after primary vaccination mostly reappeared after the booster (96% CD4, about 89% CD8).

This clonotype occurred many times. Its specificity is not known. The CDR3 totals 15 residues. Trimming shortened V by 2 bases and J by 0 bases, and 6 bases separated the two germline ends. Germline V gives CDR1 SGHRS, CDR2 YFSETQ. MiXCR, run by TCRdb on the 5' RACE reads, gives a single entry per CDR3 protein. The sample records 230,000 or so distinct CDR3 sequences, roughly 3.7% being singletons. The V gene is TRBV5-1, the J gene TRBJ2-6; D is unclear. The sample consisted of PBMCs, taken 15 days after the yellow fever booster vaccination. The TCR comes from a young man who received the YFV17D yellow fever vaccine. CDR3 coding DNA: TGCGCCAGCAGCTTTTCTGTCTCTGGGGCCAACGTCCTGACTTTC. The encoded protein is CASSFSVSGANVLTF. Supplemented by reference TRBV5-1 and TRBJ2-6, the full variable domain reads KAGVTQTPRYLIKTRGQQVTLSCSPISGHRSVSWYQQTPGQGLQFLFEYFSETQRNKGNFPGRFSGRQFSNSRSEMNVSTLELGDSALYLCASSFSVSGANVLTFGAGSRLTVL.